Below, one T cell receptor beta chain is given with its context. The target antigen is unknown. Amplified TCR beta CDR3 regions were obtained using RNA transcripts as template. HTBI primers served in a first-round RT-PCR, which a second-round multiplex PCR followed. TCRdb re-called the multiplex PCR reads with MiXCR, one entry per CDR3 protein. The sample has about 660,000 distinct CDR3 sequences, about 40% seen once. Orbital computed tomography, thyroid ultrasound, TRAb, serum thyroxine and clinical symptoms formed the basis of diagnosis. From fresh peripheral blood, over 9 ml in volume, the PBMCs were obtained. The data derive from a study of Graves' ophthalmopathy and Graves' hyperthyroidism. General study points: Ophthalmopathy cases were distinguished from stable hyperthyroidism by a 13-signature model, reaching about 85% sensitivity and 81.08% specificity.

The V end was cut by 6 bases, the J end by 4 bases, with 15 bases between. The V gene's germline CDR1 is ENHRY and CDR2 SYGVKD. This CDR3 spans 14 amino acids. The chain recombines TRBV10-3 with TRBJ2-5; D is perhaps TRBD1 (7 bases). Material: peripheral blood. This sequence was found in an adult man with Graves' ophthalmopathy. Written as DNA, the CDR3 is TGTGCCATCAGGATGGAGGGGGCAACAGAGACCCAGTACTTC. It specifies CAIRMEGATETQYF.